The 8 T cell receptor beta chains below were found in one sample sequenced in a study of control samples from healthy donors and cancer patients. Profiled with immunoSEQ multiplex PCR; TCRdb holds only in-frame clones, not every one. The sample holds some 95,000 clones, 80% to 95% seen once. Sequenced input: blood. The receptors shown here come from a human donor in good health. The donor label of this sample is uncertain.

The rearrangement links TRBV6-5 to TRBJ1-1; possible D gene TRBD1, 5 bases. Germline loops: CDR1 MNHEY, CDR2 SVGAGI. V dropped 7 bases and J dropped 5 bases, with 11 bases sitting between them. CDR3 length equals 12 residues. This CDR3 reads CASTKTGTEAFF. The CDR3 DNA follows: TGTGCCAGCACCAAAACAGGAACTGAAGCTTTCTTT.

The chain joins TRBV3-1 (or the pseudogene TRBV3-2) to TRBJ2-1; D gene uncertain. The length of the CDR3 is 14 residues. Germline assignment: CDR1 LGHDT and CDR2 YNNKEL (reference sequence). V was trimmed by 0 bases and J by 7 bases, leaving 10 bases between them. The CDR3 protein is CASSQDHVGNEQFF. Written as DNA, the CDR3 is TGTGCCAGCAGCCAAGACCATGTAGGGAATGAGCAGTTCTTC.

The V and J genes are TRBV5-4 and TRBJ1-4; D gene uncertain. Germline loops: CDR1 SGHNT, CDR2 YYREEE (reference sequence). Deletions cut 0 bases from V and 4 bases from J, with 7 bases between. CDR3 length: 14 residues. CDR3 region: CASSLGRSNEKLFF. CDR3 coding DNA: TGTGCCAGCAGCTTGGGACGGAGTAATGAAAAACTGTTTTTT. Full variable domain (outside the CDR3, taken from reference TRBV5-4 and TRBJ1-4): ETGVTQSPTHLIKTRGQQVTLRCSSQSGHNTVSWYQQALGQGPQFIFQYYREEENGRGNFPPRFSGLQFPNYSSELNVNALELDDSALYLCASSLGRSNEKLFFGSGTQLSVL.

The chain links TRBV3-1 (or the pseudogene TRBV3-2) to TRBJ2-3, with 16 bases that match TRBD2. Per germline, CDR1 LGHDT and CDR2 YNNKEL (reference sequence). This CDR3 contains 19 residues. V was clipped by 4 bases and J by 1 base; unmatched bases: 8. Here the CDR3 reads CASSRLGLAGGRGTDTQYF. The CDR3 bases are TGTGCCAGCAGCCGGCTGGGACTAGCGGGGGGGAGGGGCACAGATACGCAGTATTTT.

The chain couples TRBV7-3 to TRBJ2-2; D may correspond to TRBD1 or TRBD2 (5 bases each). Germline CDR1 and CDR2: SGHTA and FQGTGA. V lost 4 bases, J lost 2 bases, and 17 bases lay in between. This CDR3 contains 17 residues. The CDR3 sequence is CASSSLGGGGNTGELFF. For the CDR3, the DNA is TGTGCCAGCAGCTCCCTCGGTGGTGGGGGTAACACCGGGGAGCTGTTTTTT.

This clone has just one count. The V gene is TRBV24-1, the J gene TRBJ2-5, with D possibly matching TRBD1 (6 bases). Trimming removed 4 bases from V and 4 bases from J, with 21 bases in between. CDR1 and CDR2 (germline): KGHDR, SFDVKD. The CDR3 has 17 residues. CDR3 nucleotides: TGTGCCACCAGTGACCTGGGCGTTACAGGGATGCGAGAGACCCAGTACTTC. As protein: CATSDLGVTGMRETQYF.

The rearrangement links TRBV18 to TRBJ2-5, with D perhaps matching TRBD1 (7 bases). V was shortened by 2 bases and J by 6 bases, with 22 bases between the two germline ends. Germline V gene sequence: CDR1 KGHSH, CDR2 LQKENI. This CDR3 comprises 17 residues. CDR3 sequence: CASSPSLAARGVKTQYF. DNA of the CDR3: TGTGCCAGCTCACCATCTTTGGCAGCCAGGGGGGTAAAGACCCAGTACTTC.

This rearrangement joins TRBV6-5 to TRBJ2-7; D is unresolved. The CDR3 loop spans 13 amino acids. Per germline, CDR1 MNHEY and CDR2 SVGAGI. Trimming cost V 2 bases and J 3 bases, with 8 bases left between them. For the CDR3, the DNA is TGTGCCAGCAGTTACAGAAAGAACTACGAGCAGTACGTC. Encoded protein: CASSYRKNYEQYV.